What follows are 32 T cell receptor beta chains derived from one specimen sequenced in a study of vaccination and CD4 T cells after COVID-19. These receptors' antigens are unknown. An Oncomine TCR Beta short-read assay was used to sequence the DNA from cultured CD4+ T cells. TCRdb redid the calling of the PCR reads with MiXCR, one entry per CDR3 protein. The profile shows some 8,300 distinct CDR3 sequences, less than 50% of them singletons. As for treatment: approximately 11-day PBMC culture with coronavirus spike peptide pools or control peptides (ViraFEST assay). The sample was CD4+ T cells from blood, cultured in vitro. Receptors originate from a human donor who had recovered from COVID-19.

The J gene is TRBJ2-7, the V gene TRBV20-1, with TRBD1 identical over 8 bases. J gave up 1 base and V 6 bases, and 8 bases lay outside the gene matches. This CDR3 contains 14 residues. The germline CDR1 and CDR2 sequences are DFQATT and SNEGSKA (reference sequence). The chain's CDR3 is CSARDRSQSYEQYF. The DNA for the CDR3 is TGCAGTGCACGGGACAGGAGCCAATCCTACGAGCAGTACTTC.

The V and J genes are TRBV29-1 and TRBJ1-2; tentatively, D is TRBD1 (5 bases). Trimming shortened V by 3 bases and J by 8 bases, and 13 bases separated the two germline ends. This CDR3 region has 12 residues. CDR1 and CDR2 from the germline V gene are SQVTM and ANQGSEA. The CDR3 protein is CSVDPAGKGYTF. The CDR3 region has the DNA TGCAGCGTTGACCCTGCAGGGAAGGGCTACACCTTC.

The rearrangement links TRBV18 to TRBJ2-3; 10 nucleotides align to TRBD2. The CDR3 runs to 15 residues. With 6 bases clipped from V and 4 bases from J, the junction kept 7 bases outside the gene matches. The germline gives CDR1 KGHSH, CDR2 LQKENI. CDR3 residues: CASSVSGGSADTQYF. CDR3 sequence (DNA): TGTGCCAGCTCTGTTAGCGGGGGGAGCGCAGATACGCAGTATTTT.

This sequence joins TRBV5-1 and TRBJ2-7, with D tentatively TRBD2 (5 bases). CDR3 length: 15 residues. V lost 5 bases, J lost 0 bases, and 15 bases lay in between. CDR1 and CDR2 (germline): SGHRS, YFSETQ. The CDR3 loop is CASRGEGGISYEQYF. Written as DNA, the CDR3 is TGCGCCAGCAGGGGCGAGGGTGGAATCTCCTACGAGCAGTACTTC.

This clonotype rates as medium-sized. This chain joins TRBV6-1 and TRBJ2-6; 9 positions agree with TRBD1. The CDR3 is 16 residues long. V lost 6 bases to trimming and J lost 3 bases; unmatched junction nucleotides: 6. CDR1 is MNHNS, CDR2 SASEGT, per germline. CDR3 protein: CASSRDRVGGANVLTF. The CDR3 DNA sequence: TGTGCCAGCAGCCGGGACAGGGTTGGTGGGGCCAACGTCCTGACTTTC.

The chain is built from TRBV19 and TRBJ1-1; D gene unclear. The length of the CDR3 is 15 residues. From germline, CDR1 is LNHDA and CDR2 SQIVND (reference sequence). Between the trimmed V and J ends, which lost 4 bases and 2 bases, there was a span of 14 bases. As DNA, the CDR3 is TGTGCCAGTAGTAACGGGCAGACACTCAACACTGAAGCTTTCTTT. Translated: CASSNGQTLNTEAFF. The full variable domain, rest sourced from reference TRBV19 and TRBJ1-1, is DGGITQSPKYLFRKEGQNVTLSCEQNLNHDAMYWYRQDPGQGLRLIYYSQIVNDFQKGDIAEGYSVSREKKESFPLTVTSAQKNPTAFYLCASSNGQTLNTEAFFGQGTRLTVV.

This clonotype has just a few counts. The chain couples TRBV20-1 to TRBJ1-1, with TRBD1 matching 7 bases. V was clipped by 5 bases and J by 10 bases; unmatched bases: 7. Germline CDR1 and CDR2: DFQATT and SNEGSKA (reference sequence). CDR3 length: 11 amino acids. This chain's CDR3 is CSAVQGGVAFF. The CDR3 DNA is TGCAGTGCTGTCCAAGGGGGCGTAGCTTTCTTT.

This clonotype was counted once. The chain joins TRBV29-1 to TRBJ2-5, with unresolved D. V lost 7 bases and J lost 7, with 13 bases in between. The CDR3 has 11 amino acids. Germline V lookup: CDR1 SQVTM, CDR2 ANQGSEA. The CDR3 nucleotides are TGCAGCGCCGACATGTCAGGGACCCAGTACTTC. It yields the protein CSADMSGTQYF.

V gene TRBV21-1 combines with J gene TRBJ1-2; TRBD1 is taken as the D call from the table, unchecked against the DNA. TRBV21-1 is labeled a pseudogene. This CDR3 has 17 amino acids. DNA of the CDR3: TGTGCCAGCAGCAAAGCGCGGGACAGGGGGTTTCGCTATGGCTACACCTTC. This translates into CASSKARDRGFRYGYTF.

The V and J genes are TRBV6-1 and TRBJ2-1; D gene ambiguous. The closer fit of TRBJ2-5 to the DNA end suggests the J call may be wrong. The CDR3 has 14 residues. CDR1 is MNHNS, CDR2 SASEGT, per germline. The CDR3 DNA follows: TGTGCCAGCAACCCGACGCCATTTGTGGAGACCCAGTACTTC. It is translated as CASNPTPFVETQYF.

The V and J genes are TRBV27 and TRBJ2-5; 9 bases match TRBD1. CDR1 is MNHEY and CDR2 is SMNVEV in the germline V gene (reference sequence). The CDR3 length is 16 residues. J gave up 4 bases and V 8 bases, and 14 bases lay outside the gene matches. CDR3 loop: CASQPQAGTGRETQYF. CDR3 DNA: TGTGCCAGCCAACCTCAAGCGGGGACAGGGAGAGAGACCCAGTACTTC.

This clonotype was detected a few times. The chain has TRBV20-1 and TRBJ1-5; D perhaps matches TRBD1 (6 bases). The CDR3 extends over 13 amino acids. V dropped 4 bases and J dropped 5 bases, with 12 bases sitting between them. Germline V gene sequence: CDR1 DFQATT, CDR2 SNEGSKA (reference sequence). CDR3 residues: CSANTGKYQPQHF. The CDR3 DNA follows: TGCAGTGCTAACACAGGGAAGTATCAGCCCCAGCATTTT.

In its sample, this clonotype was seen a few times. The chain links TRBV10-2 to TRBJ2-7; perhaps D is TRBD1 or TRBD2 (6 bases each). This CDR3 contains 13 residues. The V gene lost 5 bases and the J gene lost 4 bases, with 12 bases spanning the gap. The V gene's germline CDR1 is WSHSY and CDR2 SAAADI. Written as DNA, the CDR3 is TGCGCCAGCAGTCAAGAGGGGGGTTACGAGCAGTACTTC. Protein product: CASSQEGGYEQYF.

This chain links TRBV27 with TRBJ2-7, with 11 bases lining up with TRBD1. Germline-derived CDR1 and CDR2 are MNHEY and SMNVEV (reference sequence). The CDR3 is 16 residues long. The ends lost 9 bases at V and 5 bases at J; junction bases unmatched: 15. Here the CDR3 DNA reads TGTGCCAGTAGAAGCTGGGTGGACAGGGGGCAAAACGAGCAGTACTTC. Translated, it gives CASRSWVDRGQNEQYF.

The V call is TRBV24-1, the J call TRBJ2-7; TRBD2 might be the D (5 bases). The CDR3 extends over 12 amino acids. Per the germline V gene, CDR1 is KGHDR and CDR2 is SFDVKD. The germline V and J ends were trimmed by 3 bases and 3 bases, with 5 bases remaining between them. The CDR3 reads CATSDTSYEQYF. The DNA of the CDR3 is TGTGCCACCAGTGATACTAGCTACGAGCAGTACTTC.

The chain carries TRBV24-1 and TRBJ2-1, with 7 nucleotides matching TRBD2. V gave up 3 bases and J gave up 9 bases; unmatched junction bases: 10. In germline, CDR1 is KGHDR, CDR2 SFDVKD. The CDR3 totals 15 residues. Here the CDR3 reads CATSDLGTNDREQFF. The CDR3 nucleotides are TGTGCCACCAGTGATCTAGGGACTAACGACCGTGAGCAGTTCTTC.

The chain combines TRBV28 with TRBJ2-5, with D possibly matching TRBD2 (5 bases). The germline CDR1 and CDR2 sequences are MDHEN and SYDVKM. The V and J ends lost 1 base and 11 bases respectively, with 14 bases between them. CDR3 size: 13 residues. CDR3 nucleotide sequence: TGTGCCAGCAGTTTATCGGGGAGCCCTAGACAGTACTTC. As protein: CASSLSGSPRQYF.

This sequence joins TRBV5-4 and TRBJ1-2; weak D call: TRBD1 (6 bases). The germline gives CDR1 SGHNT, CDR2 YYREEE (reference sequence). The CDR3 contains 13 residues. V lost 2 bases to trimming and J lost 6 bases, with 11 bases between them. CDR3 amino acids: CASSFNREDGYTF. In nucleotides, the CDR3 is TGTGCCAGCAGCTTTAACAGGGAGGATGGCTACACCTTC.

This clonotype was counted between two and nine times. The chain links TRBV20-1 to TRBJ2-5; 7 bases are a match to TRBD1. Germline V lookup: CDR1 DFQATT, CDR2 SNEGSKA (reference sequence). V was pared by 3 bases and J by 5 bases, with 9 bases of the junction left unmatched. This CDR3 spans 14 amino acids. The CDR3 sequence is CSARPGQKAETQYF. CDR3 DNA sequence: TGCAGTGCTAGGCCGGGACAGAAAGCTGAGACCCAGTACTTC.

The V call is TRBV11-2, the J call TRBJ2-7; TRBD1 might be the D (5 bases). Per germline, CDR1 SGHAT and CDR2 FQNNGV. The CDR3 covers 11 residues. V was clipped by 5 bases and J by 8 bases, with 10 bases between them. The CDR3 loop is CASSRQFQQYF. CDR3 bases: TGTGCCAGCAGCAGACAGTTTCAGCAGTACTTC.

The rearrangement uses TRBV24-1 and TRBJ2-2, with D possibly TRBD2 on 5 matching bases. Per the germline V gene, CDR1 is KGHDR and CDR2 is SFDVKD. The CDR3 is 15 amino acids. V was pared by 5 bases and J by 3 bases, with 12 bases between. The CDR3 sequence: CATSATGVHTGELFF. The CDR3 region has the DNA TGTGCCACCAGTGCCACCGGGGTCCACACCGGGGAGCTGTTTTTT.

A remark on this clonotype: At one end the junction does not follow the germline gene, possibly because of a read error. This chain uses TRBV25-1 with TRBJ1-1, with 10 bases that match TRBD1. Germline V gives CDR1 MGHDK, CDR2 SYGVNS. The CDR3 length is 17 residues. This CDR3 reads CASSDPSRTGGNNEAFF. The CDR3 DNA is TGTGCCAGCAGTGATCCCTCTCGGACAGGGGGGAACAATGAAGCTTTCTTT.

The chain couples TRBV11-2 to TRBJ1-2, with a possible D match to TRBD1 (5 bases). V lost 3 bases and J lost 8, with 10 bases in between. From germline, CDR1 is SGHAT and CDR2 FQNNGV. There are 12 residues in the CDR3. The CDR3 bases are TGTGCCAGCAGCTTCCAGGGTAGAGGCTACACCTTC. It yields the protein CASSFQGRGYTF.

V usage is TRBV7-2 and J usage is TRBJ2-7; D uncertain. The germline CDR1 and CDR2 sequences are SGHTA and FQGNSA. With 5 bases removed from V and 6 bases from J, the gap between germline ends came to 14 bases. The CDR3 spans 13 residues. CDR3 sequence reads: CASSPVRVAEQYF. The DNA for the CDR3 is TGTGCCAGCAGCCCGGTTCGGGTAGCCGAGCAGTACTTC. Together with reference TRBV7-2 and TRBJ2-7, the CDR3 gives the full variable domain: GAGVSQSPSNKVTEKGKDVELRCDPISGHTALYWYRQSLGQGLEFLIYFQGNSAPDKSGLPSDRFSAERTGGSVSTLTIQRTQQEDSAVYLCASSPVRVAEQYFGPGTRLTVT.

The J gene is TRBJ2-3, the V gene TRBV20-1, with 13 positions matching TRBD2. The germline CDR1 and CDR2 sequences are DFQATT and SNEGSKA (reference sequence). CDR3 length: 18 residues. V shed 4 bases, J shed 4 bases, and the junction held 14 bases outside the gene matches. DNA of the CDR3: TGCAGTGCTACGACTCCGCTGTTGACTAGCGGGAGGCCAGATACGCAGTATTTT. This codes for CSATTPLLTSGRPDTQYF.

This clonotype was seen only a few times. The J gene is TRBJ2-7, the V gene TRBV7-2; the match to TRBD1 covers 8 bases. CDR1 is SGHTA, CDR2 FQGNSA, per germline. Germline trimming cut 5 bases from V and 0 bases from J; bases unmatched to any gene: 9. The CDR3 has 16 amino acids. The CDR3 region has the DNA TGTGCCAGCAGCCCACGGACAGGGAGGAGCTCCTACGAGCAGTACTTC. This encodes CASSPRTGRSSYEQYF.

This sequence joins TRBV6-1 and TRBJ2-2; 11 bases map to TRBD2. Unmatched junction bases numbered 0, after V lost 6 bases and J lost 0 bases. Germline V gene sequence: CDR1 MNHNS, CDR2 SASEGT. The CDR3 is made up of 15 amino acids. The CDR3 region is CASRTSGTNTGELFF. For the CDR3, the DNA is TGTGCCAGCAGGACTAGCGGGACGAACACCGGGGAGCTGTTTTTT.

The V gene is TRBV2, the J gene TRBJ2-3; 13 bases agree with TRBD2. The germline V gene encodes CDR1 SNHLY and CDR2 FYNNEI. With V trimmed by 7 bases and J by 11 bases, 12 bases remained unmatched. The CDR3 consists of 15 residues. The CDR3 nucleotides are TGTGCCAGCACTAAACTAGCGGGAGGGTCAGGTGAGCAGTATTTT. This sequence encodes CASTKLAGGSGEQYF.

The sample holds a few counts of this clonotype. V gene TRBV24-1 combines with J gene TRBJ1-5; D remains unclear. The V end was cut by 0 bases, the J end by 4 bases, with 6 bases between. The CDR3 sequence is 14 residues long. Germline V lookup: CDR1 KGHDR, CDR2 SFDVKD. This CDR3 reads CATSDLSINQPQHF. The CDR3 DNA follows: TGTGCCACCAGTGATTTGTCCATTAATCAGCCCCAGCATTTT.

This chain links TRBV5-4 with TRBJ2-6; the D is unclear. The CDR3 covers 15 residues. The V end was cut by 1 base, the J end by 6 bases, with 11 bases between. Germline CDR1 SGHNT, CDR2 YYREEE (reference sequence). The CDR3 is CASSLTGRLANVLTF. Written as DNA, the CDR3 is TGTGCCAGCAGCTTGACGGGTCGGTTGGCCAACGTCCTGACTTTC. The full variable domain, its missing parts supplied by reference TRBV5-4 and TRBJ2-6, is ETGVTQSPTHLIKTRGQQVTLRCSSQSGHNTVSWYQQALGQGPQFIFQYYREEENGRGNFPPRFSGLQFPNYSSELNVNALELDDSALYLCASSLTGRLANVLTFGAGSRLTVL.

The chain carries TRBV20-1 and TRBJ2-5, with TRBD1 matching over 8 bases. With 3 bases clipped from V and 5 bases from J, the junction kept 17 bases outside the gene matches. In germline, CDR1 is DFQATT, CDR2 SNEGSKA (reference sequence). This CDR3 contains 17 residues. CDR3 DNA: TGCAGTGCTAGGGCTCCCCTCGGACAGGGTTTAGAGGAGACCCAGTACTTC. Translating gives CSARAPLGQGLEETQYF.

The V and J genes are TRBV6-5 and TRBJ2-7; maybe TRBD1 (6 bases). V lost 3 bases and J 3 bases, leaving 12 bases between the germline ends. Per germline, CDR1 MNHEY and CDR2 SVGAGI. The CDR3 is 14 amino acids. CDR3 bases: TGTGCCAGCAGTTATGGGGGCACCAGCTACGAGCAGTACTTC. Translation: CASSYGGTSYEQYF.